A selection of T cell receptor beta chains follows, all from one sample in a study of long-term antiretroviral therapy in people with HIV. Clones were read by immunoSEQ multiplex PCR, and TCRdb kept only the in-frame ones, dropping some. The sample carries fewer than 25,000 clones, approximately 86% recorded once. Sequences were derived from unsorted PBMCs, sampled 1.2 years after starting antiretroviral therapy. These receptors were obtained from a man in his fifties or sixties with HIV. The CDR3 runs from the conserved cysteine through the conserved F or W. D genes are given only for firm matches. Clone sizes are given selectively: once, few, many, or a class where the clone is expanded.

d_call clone_size j_call v_call cdr3_aa cdr3_nt
TRBD2 once TRBJ2-1 TRBV28 CASSLELAGINEQFF TGTGCCAGCAGTTTAGAACTAGCGGGTATAAATGAGCAGTTCTTC
- - TRBJ1-5 TRBV28 CASSLGNQPQHF TGTGCCAGCAGTTTGGGCAATCAGCCCCAGCATTTT
TRBD2 once TRBJ2-1 TRBV7-2 CASSLGAGGSYNEQFF TGTGCCAGCAGCTTAGGAGCGGGGGGCTCCTACAATGAGCAGTTCTTC
- - TRBJ1-4 TRBV28 CASGGGGHSNEKLFF TGTGCCAGCGGGGGCGGGGGGCACTCTAATGAAAAACTGTTTTTT
- - TRBJ1-1 TRBV28 CASSDLPGEVSEAFF TGTGCCAGCAGTGACCTCCCGGGGGAGGTTTCTGAAGCTTTCTTT
TRBD1 - TRBJ2-7 TRBV14 CASSQETGQGTPYEQYF TGTGCCAGCAGCCAAGAAACCGGACAGGGGACCCCCTACGAGCAGTACTTC
TRBD1 - TRBJ1-4 TRBV4-1 CASTSGTGGEKLFF TGCGCCAGCACCTCGGGGACAGGAGGTGAAAAACTGTTTTTT
- - TRBJ1-3 TRBV2 CASTGDIEWDTIYF TGTGCCAGCACCGGGGACATCGAATGGGACACCATATATTTT
- - TRBJ1-1 TRBV5-1 CASSFGGIANTEAFF TGCGCCAGCAGCTTCGGCGGGATCGCAAACACTGAAGCTTTCTTT
- - TRBJ1-1 TRBV16 CASSPQREGAVGAFF TGTGCCAGCAGCCCTCAACGGGAAGGGGCTGTGGGAGCTTTCTTT
- once TRBJ2-3 TRBV7-9 CASSFPLKDTQYF TGTGCCAGCAGCTTCCCTCTCAAGGATACGCAGTATTTT
- - TRBJ1-5 TRBV4-1 CASSQVPTQPQHF TGCGCCAGCAGCCAAGTTCCGACGCAGCCCCAGCATTTT
TRBD2 - TRBJ2-1 TRBV5-4 CASRYQTSGGRNEQFF TGTGCCAGCAGATACCAAACTAGCGGGGGGAGGAATGAGCAGTTCTTC
TRBD2 - TRBJ2-5 TRBV2 CASSEGGGWVQETQYF TGTGCCAGCAGTGAAGGGGGGGGATGGGTACAAGAGACCCAGTACTTC
- - TRBJ1-1 TRBV28 CASSLPHRLNTEAFF TGTGCCAGCAGTCTCCCCCACAGGTTGAACACTGAAGCTTTCTTT
TRBD2 - TRBJ2-7 TRBV7-3 CASSLTGGAGYEQYF TGTGCCAGCAGCTTAACCGGGGGGGCGGGCTACGAGCAGTACTTC
TRBD1 few TRBJ1-1 TRBV28 CASSVQGAGTEAFF TGTGCCAGCAGTGTACAGGGGGCTGGAACTGAAGCTTTCTTT
TRBD1 - TRBJ1-5 TRBV19 CASSIQAGGRQPQHF TGTGCCAGTAGTATTCAGGCAGGGGGGCGCCAGCCCCAGCATTTT
TRBD2 - TRBJ2-3 TRBV10-3 CAISPNSGGGTDTQYF TGTGCCATCAGCCCAAATAGCGGGGGGGGTACAGATACGCAGTATTTT
TRBD2 - TRBJ2-5 TRBV4-3 CASSQDPSAGYQETQYF TGCGCCAGCAGCCAAGATCCTTCAGCGGGGTACCAAGAGACCCAGTACTTC
- - TRBJ1-1 TRBV29-1 CSVVLPGREAFF TGCAGCGTTGTGCTCCCAGGGAGAGAAGCTTTCTTT
- - TRBJ2-3 TRBV30 CAWSMAVGVDTQYF TGTGCCTGGAGTATGGCGGTGGGTGTGGATACGCAGTATTTT
- - TRBJ1-5 TRBV5-1 CASSLDGEVSQPQHF TGCGCCAGCAGCTTGGACGGGGAGGTCAGTCAGCCCCAGCATTTT
- - TRBJ1-4 TRBV5-4 CASQGTNEKLFF TGTGCCAGTCAGGGGACTAATGAAAAACTGTTTTTT
TRBD1 - TRBJ1-2 TRBV5-4 CASSLDRGYGYTF TGTGCCAGCAGCTTGGACAGGGGGTATGGCTACACCTTC
TRBD1 - TRBJ1-1 TRBV4-1 CASSQDWAGGLSLVTEAFF TGCGCCAGCAGCCAAGATTGGGCAGGGGGCTTGTCATTAGTCACTGAAGCTTTCTTT
- - TRBJ1-2 TRBV28 CASSPPPRRYGYTF TGTGCCAGCTCACCTCCACCACGACGGTATGGCTACACCTTC
TRBD2 - TRBJ2-7 TRBV11-2 CASSLDHRGAYEQYF TGTGCCAGCAGCTTAGATCATCGGGGGGCCTACGAGCAGTACTTC
TRBD2 once TRBJ2-7 TRBV28 CASSLTTGGAGYEQYF TGTGCCAGCAGCTTAACCACCGGGGGGGCCGGGTACGAGCAGTACTTC
- - TRBJ1-1 TRBV7-9 CASSLDDTEAFF TGTGCCAGCAGCTTAGATGACACTGAAGCTTTCTTT
- - TRBJ1-2 TRBV19 CASSIYGESGYTF TGTGCCAGTAGTATATATGGGGAGAGTGGCTACACCTTC
- - TRBJ2-4 TRBV7-8 CASSPNREGIAKNIQYF TGTGCCAGCAGCCCTAACAGAGAGGGGATAGCCAAAAACATTCAGTACTTC
- - TRBJ2-1 TRBV27 CASRGTLHNEQFF TGTGCCAGCAGGGGGACCCTCCACAATGAGCAGTTCTTC
TRBD1 few TRBJ1-2 TRBV6-5 CASSRDSSTYGYTF TGTGCCAGCAGCCGGGACAGTTCCACCTATGGCTACACCTTC
- once TRBJ1-2 TRBV2 CAPGGQGRTNYGYTF TGTGCCCCGGGGGGGCAGGGGAGAACTAACTATGGCTACACCTTC
- - TRBJ2-7 TRBV28 CASSLGYGYEQYF TGTGCCAGCAGTTTAGGGTATGGCTACGAGCAGTACTTC
- - TRBJ2-5 TRBV7-3 CASSLGQFEETQYF TGTGCCAGCAGCTTGGGGCAGTTCGAAGAGACCCAGTACTTC
TRBD1 - TRBJ2-2 TRBV6-5 CASKGSGTETGELFF TGTGCCAGCAAAGGGTCCGGGACAGAGACCGGGGAGCTGTTTTTT
- - TRBJ2-3 TRBV18 CASSPRISEARANTDTQYF TGTGCCAGCTCACCACGGATTAGTGAAGCAAGGGCCAACACAGATACGCAGTATTTT
- - TRBJ2-7 TRBV28 CASSLGVGYIYEQYF TGTGCCAGCAGTTTAGGGGTGGGCTATATCTACGAGCAGTACTTC
TRBD1 - TRBJ2-7 TRBV7-9 CASSLTGDEQYF TGTGCCAGCAGCTTGACAGGGGACGAGCAGTACTTC
- once TRBJ2-3 TRBV5-1 CASSLEGYRSTDTQYF TGCGCCAGCAGCTTGGAGGGATATAGGAGCACAGATACGCAGTATTTT
TRBD1 - TRBJ2-7 TRBV5-6 CASSFDRGDREQYF TGTGCCAGCAGTTTTGACAGGGGAGATCGGGAGCAGTACTTC
- - TRBJ1-2 TRBV5-8 CASSWGLDYGYTF TGTGCCAGCAGCTGGGGTCTTGACTATGGCTACACCTTC
TRBD1 - TRBJ1-1 TRBV18 CASSPPGQGPEAFF TGTGCCAGCTCACCACCGGGACAGGGACCTGAAGCTTTCTTT
- once TRBJ1-1 TRBV5-6 CASSVENTEAFF TGTGCCAGCAGCGTCGAAAACACTGAAGCTTTCTTT
- once TRBJ2-7 TRBV29-1 CSVVTDRWQYF TGCAGCGTTGTCACTGACAGGTGGCAGTACTTC
- - TRBJ1-1 TRBV11-3 CASSLRGGTEAFF TGTGCCAGCAGCCTCAGGGGAGGCACTGAAGCTTTCTTT
- - TRBJ2-7 TRBV28 CASSGGRGGAYSYEQYF TGTGCCAGCAGTGGAGGAAGGGGGGGGGCCTACTCCTACGAGCAGTACTTC
- - TRBJ2-1 TRBV5-1 CASSFNGYNEQFF TGCGCCAGCAGCTTCAATGGATACAATGAGCAGTTCTTC
TRBD1 - TRBJ2-7 TRBV7-3 CASSLTFPGQAYPKQYF TGTGCCAGCAGCTTAACCTTCCCGGGACAGGCTTACCCTAAGCAGTACTTC
TRBD1 - TRBJ1-5 TRBV7-8 CASSLAMGQPSNQPQHF TGTGCCAGCAGCTTAGCGATGGGACAGCCAAGCAATCAGCCCCAGCATTTT
TRBD1 - TRBJ1-4 TRBV4-3 CASSQFPGDRVKEKLFF TGCGCCAGCAGCCAATTTCCGGGGGACAGGGTAAAGGAAAAACTGTTTTTT